This T cell receptor (beta chain) was profiled in a study of blood T cell repertoires in COVID-19. Original processing methods: Amplification from reference gene primers served as the basis for estimated nucleated cell counts. Repertoires were generated with immunoSEQ multiplex PCR, while TCRdb's copy carries only in-frame clones and drops some. V, J and clone size were drawn from that table, and D and trimming were deduced from the DNA. The sample records 200,000 to 250,000 clones, about 90% being singletons. CDR1 and CDR2 from the germline V gene are LNHDA and SQIVND (reference sequence). Unmatched junction bases numbered 7, after V lost 5 bases and J lost 0 bases. This CDR3 is 19 amino acids long.

The TCR sequence derives from a man between 18 and 29 years old with active or convalescent COVID-19. The chain employs TRBV19 and TRBJ2-2; 15 positions match TRBD2. The sample taken for sequencing was peripheral blood. CDR3 sequence: CASSPGLAGGFANTGELFF. CDR3 bases: TGTGCCAGTAGTCCGGGACTAGCGGGGGGCTTCGCGAACACCGGGGAGCTGTTTTTT.